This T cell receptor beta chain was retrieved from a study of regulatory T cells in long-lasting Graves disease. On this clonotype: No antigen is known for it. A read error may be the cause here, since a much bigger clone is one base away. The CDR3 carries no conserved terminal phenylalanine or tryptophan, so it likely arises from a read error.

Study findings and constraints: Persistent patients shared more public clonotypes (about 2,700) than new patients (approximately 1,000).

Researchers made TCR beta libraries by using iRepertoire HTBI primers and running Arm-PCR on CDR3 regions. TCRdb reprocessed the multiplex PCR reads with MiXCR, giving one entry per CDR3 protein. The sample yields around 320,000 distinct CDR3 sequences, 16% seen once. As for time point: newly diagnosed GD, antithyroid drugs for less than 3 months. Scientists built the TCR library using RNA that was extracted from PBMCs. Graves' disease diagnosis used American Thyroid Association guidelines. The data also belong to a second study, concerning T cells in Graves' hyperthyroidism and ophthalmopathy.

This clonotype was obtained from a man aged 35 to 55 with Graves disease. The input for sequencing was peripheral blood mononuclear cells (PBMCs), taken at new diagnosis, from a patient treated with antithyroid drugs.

DNA for the CDR3: TGTGCCAGCAGCGTGGTGAACACTGAAGCTTTCCTT. Protein: CASSVVNTEAFL. The rearrangement joins TRBV11-2 to TRBJ1-1, with D unresolved. Trimming took 5 bases from V and 0 from J, leaving 4 bases between them. Germline assignment: CDR1 SGHAT and CDR2 FQNNGV. This CDR3 is built from 12 residues.